These T cell receptor beta chains were read from a single sample in a study of cytomegalovirus exposure and HLA in healthy donors. TCRdb keeps only in-frame clones here, not all; method: immunoSEQ multiplex PCR. This table has around 150,000 clones, roughly 77% appearing once. The material sequenced was PBMCs. The receptors here all came from a human donor in good health. Both conserved end residues are part of each CDR3. Each record gives: CDR3 protein, CDR3 DNA, V gene, D gene, clone size, J gene. A D gene is named only where the DNA matches it firmly. Not all rows give a size; the values are once, few, many and, for expanded clones, a class.

CASSLRDREESGANVLTF TGTGCCAGCAGCCTCCGGGACAGGGAGGAATCTGGGGCCAACGTCCTGACTTTC TRBV4-2 TRBD1 few TRBJ2-6
CASSSPSYEQYF TGTGCCAGCAGTTCTCCCTCCTACGAGCAGTACTTC TRBV27 . . TRBJ2-7
CASSPGQGTDTQYF TGTGCCAGCAGTCCTGGACAGGGTACAGATACGCAGTATTTT TRBV7-7 TRBD1 . TRBJ2-3
CASSFDRSRGYTF TGTGCCAGCAGCTTCGACAGGTCCCGTGGCTACACCTTC TRBV6-6 . . TRBJ1-2
CASSTPPGQISTDTQYF TGTGCCAGCAGTACCCCGCCCGGACAGATAAGCACAGATACGCAGTATTTT TRBV2 . . TRBJ2-3
CASSLVRAEETQYF TGCGCCAGCAGCTTGGTGAGGGCGGAGGAGACCCAGTACTTC TRBV5-1 . . TRBJ2-5
CACQGARNTEAFF TGTGCTTGCCAAGGGGCCCGAAACACTGAAGCTTTCTTT TRBV30 . . TRBJ1-1
CASSFGFAGATQYF TGTGCCAGCAGCTTCGGCTTTGCAGGGGCGACCCAGTACTTC TRBV7-2 . . TRBJ2-5
CASSQITGVEETQYF TGCGCCAGCAGCCAAATTACAGGGGTCGAGGAGACCCAGTACTTC TRBV5-1 TRBD1 once TRBJ2-5
CASSPDRVNSPLHF TGTGCCAGCAGCCCGGACAGGGTTAATTCACCCCTCCACTTT TRBV6-4 TRBD1 . TRBJ1-6
CASSPLAGNLPGSVLTF TGTGCCAGCTCACCTCTAGCGGGAAACCTTCCCGGATCCGTCCTGACTTTC TRBV18 TRBD2 . TRBJ2-6
CASSSRGQGYNQPQHF TGTGCCAGCAGTAGCAGGGGGCAAGGTTACAATCAGCCCCAGCATTTT TRBV28 TRBD1 . TRBJ1-5
CSVEGDSFSTDTQYF TGCAGCGTTGAAGGGGACAGCTTTAGCACAGATACGCAGTATTTT TRBV29-1 TRBD1 once TRBJ2-3
CASTDSSYEQYF TGCGCCAGCACCGACAGCTCCTACGAGCAGTACTTC TRBV5-1 . . TRBJ2-7
CASSLRAGSSYNEQFF TGTGCCAGCAGCTTAAGGGCCGGGAGCTCCTACAATGAGCAGTTCTTC TRBV7-3 . few TRBJ2-1
CASSPTKYGDTEAFF TGTGCCAGCAGCCCGACCAAATATGGAGACACTGAAGCTTTCTTT TRBV13 . . TRBJ1-1
CAWSDPGGTQYF TGTGCCTGGAGTGACCCGGGAGGGACCCAGTACTTC TRBV30 TRBD2 . TRBJ2-5
CASSVSSGEQYF TGTGCCAGTAGTGTATCCTCGGGCGAGCAGTACTTC TRBV19 . . TRBJ2-7
CASSYSTLARYEQYF TGTGCCAGCAGTTACTCGACCCTAGCCCGGTACGAGCAGTACTTC TRBV6-5 . . TRBJ2-7
CASSVLTSGNNEQFF TGTGCCAGCAGTGTTCTGACTAGCGGGAACAATGAGCAGTTCTTC TRBV6-1 TRBD2 . TRBJ2-1
CASRDRGRIAFF TGTGCCAGCAGGGACAGGGGGCGGATAGCTTTCTTT TRBV2 TRBD1 . TRBJ1-1
CASTARHSYEQYF TGTGCCAGCACGGCTAGGCACTCCTACGAGCAGTACTTC TRBV2 . . TRBJ2-7
CASWRYDSNQPQHF TGTGCCAGCTGGAGGTATGATAGCAATCAGCCCCAGCATTTT TRBV6-1 . . TRBJ1-5
CASSLSGTQGTEAFF TGCGCCAGCAGCTTGTCCGGAACCCAGGGGACTGAAGCTTTCTTT TRBV5-1 . . TRBJ1-1
CASTDTGLSGNTIYF TGTGCCAGTACCGATACAGGGCTATCTGGAAACACCATATATTTT TRBV19 . . TRBJ1-3
CASSLVPGTDTIYF TGTGCCAGCAGCTTAGTGCCAGGCACGGACACCATATATTTT TRBV7-9 . once TRBJ1-3
CASSLDGQVATNEKLFF TGCGCCAGCAGCTTGGACGGACAGGTCGCAACTAATGAAAAACTGTTTTTT TRBV5-1 TRBD1 . TRBJ1-4
CASSLEGDFPSTDTQYF TGTGCCAGCAGCCTAGAGGGGGATTTCCCTAGCACAGATACGCAGTATTTT TRBV7-3 . . TRBJ2-3
CASRPSGGNTEAFF TGTGCCAGCAGACCCTCGGGGGGGAACACTGAAGCTTTCTTT TRBV6-5 . . TRBJ1-1
CASSPLTRGQLIEETQYF TGTGCCAGCTCACCGCTAACCCGAGGACAGCTAATCGAAGAGACCCAGTACTTC TRBV18 . . TRBJ2-5
CASSQDLGASGPYNEQFF TGCGCCAGCAGCCAAGATCTTGGGGCTAGCGGACCCTACAATGAGCAGTTCTTC TRBV4-1 TRBD2 . TRBJ2-1
CASSQSTPWDYGYTF TGTGCCAGCAGCCAATCGACTCCTTGGGACTATGGCTACACCTTC TRBV14 . . TRBJ1-2
CASSLGTAYGYTF TGTGCCAGCAGTTTAGGGACAGCTTATGGCTACACCTTC TRBV27 TRBD1 few TRBJ1-2
CASSPRGGGDEKLFF TGTGCCAGCAGCCCGAGGGGGGGTGGGGATGAAAAACTGTTTTTT TRBV7-2 . . TRBJ1-4
CASSFGPPNEQYF TGTGCCAGCAGCTTTGGGCCCCCGAATGAGCAGTACTTC TRBV7-6 . . TRBJ2-5
CAWEGARTEAFF TGTGCCTGGGAGGGGGCGAGGACTGAAGCTTTCTTT TRBV30 TRBD1 . TRBJ1-1
CASSVGGLDSQYF TGTGCCAGCAGCGTGGGAGGCCTAGACTCCCAGTACTTC TRBV9 . . TRBJ2-5
CASSLNQGGDTQYF TGTGCCAGCAGCTTAAATCAGGGAGGGGATACGCAGTATTTT TRBV7-3 TRBD2 . TRBJ2-3
CASSQEGLVVETQYF TGTGCCAGCAGCCAAGAGGGACTAGTTGTAGAGACCCAGTACTTC TRBV14 TRBD2 . TRBJ2-5
CASSQTGQGARETQYF TGTGCCAGCAGCCAAACGGGACAGGGGGCCCGGGAGACCCAGTACTTC TRBV14 TRBD1 few TRBJ2-5
CASSGLAGDLNEQFF TGTGCCAGCAGTGGACTAGCGGGAGACCTCAATGAGCAGTTCTTC TRBV6-4 TRBD2 . TRBJ2-1
CASHRSNEAGEGSQYF TGTGCCAGCCACCGTTCAAATGAAGCGGGAGAGGGTTCCCAGTACTTC TRBV19 TRBD2 . TRBJ2-5
CASTSPGADGNTIYF TGTGCCAGTACCAGTCCAGGGGCAGATGGAAACACCATATATTTT TRBV19 . . TRBJ1-3
CASSAPLRGDNEQFF TGTGCCAGCAGCGCACCCCTCAGGGGGGACAATGAGCAGTTCTTC TRBV9 . . TRBJ2-1
CASSDAGKRTEAFF TGTGCCAGCAGTGACGCAGGGAAACGGACTGAAGCTTTCTTT TRBV25-1 . . TRBJ1-1
CATSRDGRVTEAFF TGTGCCACCAGCAGAGATGGGAGGGTCACTGAAGCTTTCTTT TRBV15 . . TRBJ1-1
CASSPTGTAVYGYTF TGTGCCAGTAGTCCGACCGGGACAGCTGTCTATGGCTACACCTTC TRBV19 TRBD1 few TRBJ1-2
CASSEAELRQGFYEQYF TGTGCCAGCAGTGAAGCAGAATTGCGACAGGGGTTTTACGAGCAGTACTTC TRBV6-1 TRBD1 . TRBJ2-7
CAGSFQQGMREQYF TGTGCCGGCAGTTTCCAGCAGGGAATGAGAGAGCAGTACTTC TRBV7-9 . . TRBJ2-7